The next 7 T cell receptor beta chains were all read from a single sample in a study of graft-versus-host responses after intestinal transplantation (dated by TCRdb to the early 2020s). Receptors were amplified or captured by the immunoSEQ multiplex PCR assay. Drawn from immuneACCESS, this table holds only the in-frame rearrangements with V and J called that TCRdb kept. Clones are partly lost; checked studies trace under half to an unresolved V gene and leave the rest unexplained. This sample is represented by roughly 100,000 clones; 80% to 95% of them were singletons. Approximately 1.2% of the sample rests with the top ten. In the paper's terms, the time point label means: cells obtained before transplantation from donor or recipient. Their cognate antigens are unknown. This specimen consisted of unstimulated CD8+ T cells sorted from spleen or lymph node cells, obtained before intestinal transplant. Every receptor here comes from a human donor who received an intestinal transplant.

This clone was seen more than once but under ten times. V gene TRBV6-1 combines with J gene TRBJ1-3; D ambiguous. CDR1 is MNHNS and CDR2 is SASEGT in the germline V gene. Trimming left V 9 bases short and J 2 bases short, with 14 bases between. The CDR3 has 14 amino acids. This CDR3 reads CASAEQFTGNTIYF. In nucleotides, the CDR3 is TGTGCCAGTGCTGAACAGTTTACTGGAAACACCATATATTTT.

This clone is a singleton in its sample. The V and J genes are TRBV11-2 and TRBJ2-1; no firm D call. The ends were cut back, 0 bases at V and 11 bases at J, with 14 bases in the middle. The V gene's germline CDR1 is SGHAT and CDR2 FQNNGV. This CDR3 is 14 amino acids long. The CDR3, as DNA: TGTGCCAGCAGCTTAGATCACGGCCAGAATAAGCAGTTCTTC. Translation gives CASSLDHGQNKQFF.

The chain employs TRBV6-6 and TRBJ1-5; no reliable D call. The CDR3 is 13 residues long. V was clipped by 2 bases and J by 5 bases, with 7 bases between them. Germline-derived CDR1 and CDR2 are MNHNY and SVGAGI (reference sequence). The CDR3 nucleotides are TGTGCCAGCAGTTACGGGATAGATCAGCCCCAGCATTTT. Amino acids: CASSYGIDQPQHF.

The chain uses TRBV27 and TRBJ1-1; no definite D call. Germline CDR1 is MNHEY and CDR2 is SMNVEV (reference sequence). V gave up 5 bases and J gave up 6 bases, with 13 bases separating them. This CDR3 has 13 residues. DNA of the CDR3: TGTGCCAGCAGTCCCACTTGGGGTGCTGAAGCTTTCTTT. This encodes CASSPTWGAEAFF.

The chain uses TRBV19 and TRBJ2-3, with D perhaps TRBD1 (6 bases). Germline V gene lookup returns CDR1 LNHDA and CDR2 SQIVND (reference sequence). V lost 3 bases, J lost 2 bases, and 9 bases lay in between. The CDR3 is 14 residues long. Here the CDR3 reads CASSMTGATDTQYF. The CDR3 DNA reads TGTGCCAGTAGTATGACAGGAGCCACAGATACGCAGTATTTT.

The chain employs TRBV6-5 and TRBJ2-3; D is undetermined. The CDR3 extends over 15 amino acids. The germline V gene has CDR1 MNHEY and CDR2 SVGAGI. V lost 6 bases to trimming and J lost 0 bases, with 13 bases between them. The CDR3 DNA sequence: TGTGCCAGCAGCTCAGCGCGAGGAAGCACAGATACGCAGTATTTT. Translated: CASSSARGSTDTQYF.

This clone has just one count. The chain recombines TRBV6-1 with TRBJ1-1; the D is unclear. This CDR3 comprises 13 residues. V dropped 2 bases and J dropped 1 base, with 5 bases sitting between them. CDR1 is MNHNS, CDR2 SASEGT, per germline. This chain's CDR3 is CASSEHPNTEAFF. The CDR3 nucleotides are TGTGCCAGCAGTGAACATCCGAACACTGAAGCTTTCTTT.